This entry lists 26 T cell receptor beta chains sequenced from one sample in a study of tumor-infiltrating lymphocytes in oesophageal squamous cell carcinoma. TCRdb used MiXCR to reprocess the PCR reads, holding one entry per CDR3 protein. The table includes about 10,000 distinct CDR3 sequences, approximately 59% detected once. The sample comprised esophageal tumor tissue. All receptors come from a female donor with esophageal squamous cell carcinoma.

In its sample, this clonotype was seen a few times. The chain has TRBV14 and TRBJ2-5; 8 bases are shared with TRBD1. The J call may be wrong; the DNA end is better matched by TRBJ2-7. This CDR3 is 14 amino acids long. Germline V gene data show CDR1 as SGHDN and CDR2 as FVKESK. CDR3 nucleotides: TGTGCCAGCAGCCTCGGGACAGGTACCTACGAGCAGTACTTC. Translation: CASSLGTGTYEQYF.

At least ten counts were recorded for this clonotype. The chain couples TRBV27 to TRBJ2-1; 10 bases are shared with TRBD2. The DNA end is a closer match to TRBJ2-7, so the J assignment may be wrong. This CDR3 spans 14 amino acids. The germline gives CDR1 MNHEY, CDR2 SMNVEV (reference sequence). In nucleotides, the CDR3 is TGTGCCAGCAGTCCACGGACTAGCGGCTACGAGCAGTACTTC. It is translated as CASSPRTSGYEQYF.

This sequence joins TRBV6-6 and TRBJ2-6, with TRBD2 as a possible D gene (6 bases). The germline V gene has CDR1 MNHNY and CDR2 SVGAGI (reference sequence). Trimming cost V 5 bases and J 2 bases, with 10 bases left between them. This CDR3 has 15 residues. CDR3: CASSGGLTGANVLTF. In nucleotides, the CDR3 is TGTGCCAGCAGTGGAGGGTTGACTGGGGCCAACGTCCTGACTTTC.

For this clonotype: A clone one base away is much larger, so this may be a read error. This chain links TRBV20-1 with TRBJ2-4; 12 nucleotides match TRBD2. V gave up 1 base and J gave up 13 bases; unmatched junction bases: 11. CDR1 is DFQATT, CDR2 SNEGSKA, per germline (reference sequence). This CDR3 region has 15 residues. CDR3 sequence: CSARGETSGRNEQYF. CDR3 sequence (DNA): TGCAGTGCTAGAGGTGAAACTAGCGGGAGGAATGAGCAGTACTTC.

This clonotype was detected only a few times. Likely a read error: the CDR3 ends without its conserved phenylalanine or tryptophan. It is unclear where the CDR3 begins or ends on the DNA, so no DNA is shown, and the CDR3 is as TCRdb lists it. CDR3 protein: CASVSPRDR. This chain connects TRBV5-3 to TRBJ2-6; the table calls TRBD1, which could not be checked here. TRBV5-3 is an open reading frame whose function is uncertain. The CDR3 is made up of 9 amino acids, end residues included.

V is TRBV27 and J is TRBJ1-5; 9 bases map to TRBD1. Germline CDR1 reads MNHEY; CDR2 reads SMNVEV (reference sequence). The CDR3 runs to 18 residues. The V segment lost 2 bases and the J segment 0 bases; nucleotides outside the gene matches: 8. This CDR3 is CASSLKGQGVYSNQPQHF. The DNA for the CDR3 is TGTGCCAGCAGTTTAAAGGGACAGGGAGTCTATAGCAATCAGCCCCAGCATTTT.

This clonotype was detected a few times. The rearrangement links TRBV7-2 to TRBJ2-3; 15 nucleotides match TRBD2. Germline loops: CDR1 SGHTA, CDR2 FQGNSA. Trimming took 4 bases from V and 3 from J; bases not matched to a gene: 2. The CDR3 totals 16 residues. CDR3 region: CASSSGLAGGTDTQYF. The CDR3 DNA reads TGTGCCAGCAGCTCCGGACTAGCGGGAGGGACAGATACGCAGTATTTT.

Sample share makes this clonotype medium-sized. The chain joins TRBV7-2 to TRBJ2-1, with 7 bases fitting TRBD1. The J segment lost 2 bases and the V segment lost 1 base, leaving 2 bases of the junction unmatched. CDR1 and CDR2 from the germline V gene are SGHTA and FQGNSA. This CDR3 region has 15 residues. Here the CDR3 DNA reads TGTGCCAGCAGCTTAGGGGGACAGACCTACAATGAGCAGTTCTTC. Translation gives CASSLGGQTYNEQFF.

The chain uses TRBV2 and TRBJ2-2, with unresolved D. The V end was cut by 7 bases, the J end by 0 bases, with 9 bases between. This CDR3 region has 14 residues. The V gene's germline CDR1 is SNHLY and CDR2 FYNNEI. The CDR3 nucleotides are TGTGCCAGCATAGGCACCGCGAACACCGGGGAGCTGTTTTTT. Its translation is CASIGTANTGELFF.

CDR3 in amino acids: CASGEGSYNEQYF. The CDR3 DNA is TGTGCCAGCGGTGAGGGCTCCTACAATGAGCAGTACTTC. The chain links TRBV7-3 to TRBJ2-1; possibly TRBD2 for D (5 bases). The J call is doubtful: the DNA matches TRBJ2-7 better. The CDR3 has 13 amino acids. Germline CDR1 is SGHTA and CDR2 is FQGTGA.

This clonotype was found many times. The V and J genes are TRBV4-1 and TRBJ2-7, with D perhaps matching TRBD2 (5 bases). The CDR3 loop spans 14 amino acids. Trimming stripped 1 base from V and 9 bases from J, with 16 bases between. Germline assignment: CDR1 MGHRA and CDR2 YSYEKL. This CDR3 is CASSQAAEGVGQYF. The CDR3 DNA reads TGCGCCAGCAGCCAAGCGGCTGAGGGCGTCGGGCAGTACTTC.

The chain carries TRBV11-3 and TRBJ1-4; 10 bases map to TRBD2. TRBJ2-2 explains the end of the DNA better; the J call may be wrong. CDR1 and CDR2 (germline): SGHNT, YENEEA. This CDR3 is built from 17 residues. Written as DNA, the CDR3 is TGTGCCAGCAGCTTGACGGTGACTAGCGGGTTGACCGGGGAGCTGTTTTTT. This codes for CASSLTVTSGLTGELFF.

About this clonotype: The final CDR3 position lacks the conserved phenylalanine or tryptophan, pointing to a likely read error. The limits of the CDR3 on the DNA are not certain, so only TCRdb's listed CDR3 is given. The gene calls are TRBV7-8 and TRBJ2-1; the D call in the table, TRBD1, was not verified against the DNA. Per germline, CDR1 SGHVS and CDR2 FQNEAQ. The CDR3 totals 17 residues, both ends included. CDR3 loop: CASTGFQGPSYEQYFGS.

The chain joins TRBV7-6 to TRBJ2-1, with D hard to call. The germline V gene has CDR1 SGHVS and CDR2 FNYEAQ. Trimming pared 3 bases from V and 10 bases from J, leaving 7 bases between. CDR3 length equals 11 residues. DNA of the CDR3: TGTGCCAGCAGCTTTGCACGGGAGCAGTTCTTC. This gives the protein CASSFAREQFF.

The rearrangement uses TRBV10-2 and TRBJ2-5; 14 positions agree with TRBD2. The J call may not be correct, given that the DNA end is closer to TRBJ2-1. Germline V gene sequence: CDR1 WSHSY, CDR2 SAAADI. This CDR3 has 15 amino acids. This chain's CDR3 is CASSEGGLAGDEQFF. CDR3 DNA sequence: TGCGCCAGCAGTGAGGGGGGACTAGCGGGGGATGAGCAGTTCTTC.

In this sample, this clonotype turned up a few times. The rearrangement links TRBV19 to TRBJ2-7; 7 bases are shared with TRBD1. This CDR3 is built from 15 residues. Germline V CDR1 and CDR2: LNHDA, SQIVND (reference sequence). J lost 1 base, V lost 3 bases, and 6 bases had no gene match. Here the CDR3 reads CASSMTGMSSYEQYF. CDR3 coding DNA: TGTGCCAGTAGTATGACAGGGATGAGTTCCTACGAGCAGTACTTC.

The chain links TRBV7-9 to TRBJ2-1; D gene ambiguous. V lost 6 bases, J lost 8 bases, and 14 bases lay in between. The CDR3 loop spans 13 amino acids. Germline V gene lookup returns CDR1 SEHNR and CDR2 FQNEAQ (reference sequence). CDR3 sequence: CASRTESWDEQFF. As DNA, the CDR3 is TGTGCCAGCAGAACCGAAAGCTGGGATGAGCAGTTCTTC.

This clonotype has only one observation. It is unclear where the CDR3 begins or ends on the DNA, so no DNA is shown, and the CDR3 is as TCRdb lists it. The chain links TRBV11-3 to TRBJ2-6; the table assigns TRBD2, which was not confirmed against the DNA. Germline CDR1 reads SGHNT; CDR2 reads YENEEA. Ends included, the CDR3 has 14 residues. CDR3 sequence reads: CASSLPQGRLHLRF.

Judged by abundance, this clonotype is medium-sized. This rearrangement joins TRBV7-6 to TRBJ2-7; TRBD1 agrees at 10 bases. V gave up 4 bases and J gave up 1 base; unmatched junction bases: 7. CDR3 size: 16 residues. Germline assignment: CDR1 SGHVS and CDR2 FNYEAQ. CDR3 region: CASSSGQGLRSYEQYF. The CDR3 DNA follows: TGTGCCAGCAGCTCGGGACAGGGGTTAAGGTCCTACGAGCAGTACTTC.

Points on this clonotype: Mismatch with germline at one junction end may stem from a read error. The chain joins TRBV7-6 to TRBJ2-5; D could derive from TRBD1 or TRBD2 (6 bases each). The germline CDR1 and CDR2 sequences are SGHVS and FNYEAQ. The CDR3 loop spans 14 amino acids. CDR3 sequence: CASSPPGGWETQYF. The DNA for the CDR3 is TGTGCTAGCAGCCCCCCCGGGGGCTGGGAGACCCAGTACTTC. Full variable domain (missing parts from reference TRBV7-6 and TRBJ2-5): GAGVSQSPRYKVTKRGQDVALRCDPISGHVSLYWYRQALGQGPEFLTYFNYEAQQDKSGLPNDRFSAERPEGSISTLTIQRTEQRDSAMYRCASSPPGGWETQYFGPGTRLLVL.

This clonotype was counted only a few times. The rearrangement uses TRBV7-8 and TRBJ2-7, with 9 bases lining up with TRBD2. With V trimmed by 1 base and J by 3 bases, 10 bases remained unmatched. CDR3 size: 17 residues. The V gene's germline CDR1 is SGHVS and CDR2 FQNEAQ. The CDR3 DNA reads TGTGCCAGCAGCTTAGTCAGGCGTAGCGGGGGTCTCTACGAGCAGTACTTC. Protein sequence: CASSLVRRSGGLYEQYF.

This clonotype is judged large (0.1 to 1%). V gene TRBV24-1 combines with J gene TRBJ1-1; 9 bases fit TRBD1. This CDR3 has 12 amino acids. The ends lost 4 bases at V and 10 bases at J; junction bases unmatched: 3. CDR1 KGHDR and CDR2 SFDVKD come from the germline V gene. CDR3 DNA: TGTGCCACCAGTGAAGAGACAGGGGGAGCTTTCTTT. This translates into CATSEETGGAFF.

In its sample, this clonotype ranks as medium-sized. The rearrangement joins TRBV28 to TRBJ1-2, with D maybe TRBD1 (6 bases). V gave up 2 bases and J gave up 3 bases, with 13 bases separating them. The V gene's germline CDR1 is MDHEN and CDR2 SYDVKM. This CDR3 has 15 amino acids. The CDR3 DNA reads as TGTGCCAGCAGTTTAGAAGGACAGAGGTACTATGGCTACACCTTC. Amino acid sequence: CASSLEGQRYYGYTF.

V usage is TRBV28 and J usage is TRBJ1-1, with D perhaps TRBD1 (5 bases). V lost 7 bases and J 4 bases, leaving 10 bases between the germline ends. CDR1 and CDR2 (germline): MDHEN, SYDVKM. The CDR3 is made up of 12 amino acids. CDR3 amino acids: CASIPQGTEAFF. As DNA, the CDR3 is TGTGCCAGCATCCCCCAGGGCACTGAAGCTTTCTTT.

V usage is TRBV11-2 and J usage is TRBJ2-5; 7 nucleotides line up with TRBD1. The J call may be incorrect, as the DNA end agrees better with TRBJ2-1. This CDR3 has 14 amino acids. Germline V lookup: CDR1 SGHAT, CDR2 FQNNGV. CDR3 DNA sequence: TGTGCCAGCAGCCCCGACAGGGAGAGACATGAGCAGTTCTTC. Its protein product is CASSPDRERHEQFF.

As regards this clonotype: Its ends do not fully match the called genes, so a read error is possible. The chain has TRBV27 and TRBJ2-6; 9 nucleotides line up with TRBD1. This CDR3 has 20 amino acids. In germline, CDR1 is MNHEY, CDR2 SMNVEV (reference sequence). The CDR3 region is CTSSLVRDLPDRGGANVLTF. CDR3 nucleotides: TGCACCAGCAGTTTGGTTAGGGACCTACCGGACAGGGGTGGGGCCAACGTCCTGACTTTC.